The 24 T cell receptor beta chains presented below share a single source sample, sequenced in a study of shared clonotypes between healthy human individuals. Assay: immunoSEQ multiplex PCR; the TCRdb copy retains only in-frame clones and omits some. The sample has about 1 million clones, about three quarters seen once. The specimen was memory CD4+ T cells sorted from blood. The subset here: CD45RA-negative fraction. Receptors originate from a young man in good health.

This chain uses TRBV10-2 with TRBJ2-2; D possibly uses TRBD1 or TRBD2 (6 bases each). V gave up 7 bases and J gave up 3 bases, with 15 bases separating them. The germline V gene has CDR1 WSHSY and CDR2 SAAADI. The CDR3 is 15 residues long. The CDR3 DNA reads TGCGCCAGCAATCCAATGGGGGGCGACACCGGGGAGCTGTTTTTT. This gives the protein CASNPMGGDTGELFF.

The rearrangement links TRBV7-2 to TRBJ1-5, with TRBD1 identical over 7 bases. Germline-derived CDR1 and CDR2 are SGHTA and FQGNSA. The CDR3 runs 15 residues. Trimming removed 2 bases from V and 5 bases from J; junction bases left unmatched: 6. The CDR3 reads CASSLTGQTYQPQHF. DNA for the CDR3: TGTGCCAGCAGCTTAACGGGACAGACGTATCAGCCCCAGCATTTT.

J is TRBJ2-5 and V is TRBV5-1; D call uncertain. The J call may not be correct, given that the DNA end is closer to TRBJ2-7. The CDR3 runs to 13 residues. Germline CDR1 reads SGHRS; CDR2 reads YFSETQ. CDR3 residues: CASSLASSYEQYF. The DNA for the CDR3 is TGCGCCAGCAGCTTGGCGAGCTCCTACGAGCAGTACTTC.

The genes are TRBV6-5 and TRBJ2-5; 14 bases are shared with TRBD2. With 4 bases clipped from V and 5 bases from J, the junction kept 6 bases outside the gene matches. The length of the CDR3 is 16 residues. From germline, CDR1 is MNHEY and CDR2 SVGAGI. As DNA, the CDR3 is TGTGCCAGCAGTTTGCGACTAGCGGGGGGGCTGGAGACCCAGTACTTC. Translating gives CASSLRLAGGLETQYF.

The chain is built from TRBV15 and TRBJ2-7; 8 bases map to TRBD2. V shed 0 bases and J 4 bases; nucleotides not matched to a gene: 8. CDR1 and CDR2 from the germline V gene are LNHNV and YYDKDF (reference sequence). The CDR3 sequence is 16 residues long. CDR3 residues: CATSRDGSRGGYEQYF. The CDR3 DNA reads TGTGCCACCAGCAGAGATGGGTCTCGGGGGGGATACGAGCAGTACTTC.

The V and J genes are TRBV9 and TRBJ2-7; the match to TRBD1 covers 11 bases. Trimming removed 4 bases from V and 3 bases from J; junction bases left unmatched: 12. The CDR3 is made up of 17 amino acids. Germline CDR1 SGDLS, CDR2 YYNGEE. CDR3 in DNA: TGTGCCAGCAGCCCACTCGGATGGGGGACAGGGGGCTACGAGCAGTACTTC. Its translation: CASSPLGWGTGGYEQYF.

The gene calls are TRBV2 and TRBJ2-2, with a tentative D call TRBD2 (5 bases). Trimming cost V 5 bases and J 3 bases, with 10 bases left between them. Germline V lookup: CDR1 SNHLY, CDR2 FYNNEI. This CDR3 is 14 amino acids long. The CDR3 loop is CASSLARDTGELFF. The CDR3 DNA is TGTGCCAGCAGTCTAGCAAGGGACACCGGGGAGCTGTTTTTT.

Comment on this clone: This is likely an artifact of a read error, given a far larger clone one base away. Additional DNA sequences in this sample encode the identical CDR3. The chain carries TRBV4-1 and TRBJ2-2; D might be TRBD1 or TRBD2, each matching 6 bases. The V end was cut by 3 bases, the J end by 10 bases, with 24 bases between. There are 17 residues in the CDR3. Germline V gene lookup returns CDR1 MGHRA and CDR2 YSYEKL. The CDR3 DNA sequence: TGCGCCAGCAGCCAGGCACCCGGGGGCCCGTTGATGAAGGAGCTGTTTTTT. Translating it yields CASSQAPGGPLMKELFF.

The chain employs TRBV7-8 and TRBJ2-2, with D possibly being TRBD1 (5 bases). V lost 0 bases, J lost 0 bases, and 8 bases lay in between. Per the germline V gene, CDR1 is SGHVS and CDR2 is FQNEAQ. The CDR3 has 16 residues. The CDR3 DNA reads as TGTGCCAGCAGCTTAGCGCCAGGGCCGAACACCGGGGAGCTGTTTTTT. Its translation: CASSLAPGPNTGELFF. The entire variable domain, with the rest obtained from reference TRBV7-8 and TRBJ2-2, is as follows: GAGVSQSPRYKVAKRGQDVALRCDPISGHVSLFWYQQALGQGPEFLTYFQNEAQLDKSGLPSDRFFAERPEGSVSTLKIQRTQQEDSAVYLCASSLAPGPNTGELFFGEGSRLTVL.

The chain uses TRBV7-9 and TRBJ2-7; TRBD1 is a possible D gene (5 bases). Looked up from germline, CDR1 is SEHNR and CDR2 is FQNEAQ (reference sequence). This CDR3 contains 14 residues. The ends were cut back, 5 bases at V and 2 bases at J, with 13 bases in the middle. Here the CDR3 reads CASSPRTSTYEQYF. CDR3 DNA: TGTGCCAGCAGCCCCCGGACAAGCACCTACGAGCAGTACTTC.

As to this clone: In the same sample, other DNA sequences code for this CDR3. V and J are TRBV7-9 and TRBJ2-3, with TRBD1 matching 8 bases. The CDR3 consists of 14 residues. Trimming removed 5 bases from V and 0 bases from J; junction bases left unmatched: 1. Germline V gene data show CDR1 as SEHNR and CDR2 as FQNEAQ (reference sequence). The CDR3 DNA follows: TGTGCCAGCAGCCGGACAGGGAGCACAGATACGCAGTATTTT. It is translated as CASSRTGSTDTQYF.

The V call is TRBV2, the J call TRBJ2-1, with 8 bases identical to TRBD1. V shed 7 bases and J 10 bases; nucleotides not matched to a gene: 12. Germline CDR1 reads SNHLY; CDR2 reads FYNNEI. The CDR3 is 14 residues long. This CDR3 is CASTQDDRGEEQFF. As DNA, the CDR3 is TGTGCCAGCACCCAAGATGACAGGGGCGAAGAGCAGTTCTTC.

This clone was observed a single time. This sequence joins TRBV25-1 and TRBJ2-2; 7 nucleotides agree with TRBD2. After removal of 1 base from V and 0 bases from J, the junction contained 2 bases not matched to a gene. CDR1 is MGHDK, CDR2 SYGVNS, per germline. The CDR3 loop spans 16 amino acids. Here the CDR3 reads CASSESTSANTGELFF. The CDR3 DNA reads TGTGCCAGCAGTGAATCTACTAGCGCGAACACCGGGGAGCTGTTTTTT.

The table lists this clone with a few counts. The CDR3 nucleotides read TGTGCCAGCAGTTTAGGATCAGGCAGGGCTTTCTTT. Translating it yields CASSLGSGRAFF. This chain uses TRBV27 with TRBJ1-1; D is unresolved. V lost 2 bases and J 11 bases, leaving 12 bases between the germline ends. CDR1 and CDR2 (germline): MNHEY, SMNVEV (reference sequence). The CDR3 runs to 12 residues.

The V gene is TRBV18, the J gene TRBJ2-1; D remains ambiguous. Deletions cut 3 bases from V and 8 bases from J, with 14 bases between. Germline assignment: CDR1 KGHSH and CDR2 LQKENI. CDR3 length: 14 amino acids. The CDR3 sequence is CASSPIQENHEQFF. The CDR3 bases are TGTGCCAGCTCACCTATCCAGGAAAACCATGAGCAGTTCTTC.

This clone was seen just once. The chain recombines TRBV7-9 with TRBJ2-2, with TRBD1 matching 7 bases. V trimming: 4 bases; J trimming: 4 bases; junction bases outside the gene matches: 12. Germline V gene sequence: CDR1 SEHNR, CDR2 FQNEAQ (reference sequence). This CDR3 region has 17 residues. DNA for the CDR3: TGTGCCAGCAGCTCAGGAAACAGGGGTGCGGGCACCGGGGAGCTGTTTTTT. Translated: CASSSGNRGAGTGELFF.

V and J are TRBV5-1 and TRBJ2-5; the D gene is possibly TRBD2 (6 bases). Trimming pared 4 bases from V and 1 base from J, leaving 8 bases between. Per the germline V gene, CDR1 is SGHRS and CDR2 is YFSETQ. This CDR3 has 13 residues. The CDR3 is CASSPTSQETQYF. The DNA for the CDR3 is TGCGCCAGCAGCCCGACTAGCCAAGAGACCCAGTACTTC.

This chain uses TRBV6-5 with TRBJ2-1; 11 nucleotides match TRBD1. This CDR3 is 14 amino acids long. Germline assignment: CDR1 MNHEY and CDR2 SVGAGI. V trimming: 6 bases; J trimming: 7 bases; junction bases outside the gene matches: 5. DNA for the CDR3: TGTGCCAGCAGCCGGGACAGGGGGATTAATGAGCAGTTCTTC. Its translation is CASSRDRGINEQFF.

The rearrangement joins TRBV5-1 to TRBJ2-6, with 9 bases aligning to TRBD1. This CDR3 is built from 18 residues. Per the germline V gene, CDR1 is SGHRS and CDR2 is YFSETQ. J was trimmed by 0 bases and V by 9 bases; bases with no gene match: 13. The chain's CDR3 is CATSTGGAPSSGANVLTF. DNA for the CDR3: TGCGCCACCTCAACAGGGGGCGCCCCTTCCTCTGGGGCCAACGTCCTGACTTTC. Together with reference TRBV5-1 and TRBJ2-6, the CDR3 gives the full variable domain: KAGVTQTPRYLIKTRGQQVTLSCSPISGHRSVSWYQQTPGQGLQFLFEYFSETQRNKGNFPGRFSGRQFSNSRSEMNVSTLELGDSALYLCATSTGGAPSSGANVLTFGAGSRLTVL.

The chain combines TRBV5-1 with TRBJ1-5; TRBD1 agrees at 7 bases. From germline, CDR1 is SGHRS and CDR2 YFSETQ. Germline trimming cut 4 bases from V and 1 base from J; bases unmatched to any gene: 8. The length of the CDR3 is 16 residues. CDR3 nucleotide sequence: TGCGCCAGCAGCGGGAGACAGGGACCGAGCAATCAGCCCCAGCATTTT. As protein: CASSGRQGPSNQPQHF. The full variable domain, its missing parts supplied by reference TRBV5-1 and TRBJ1-5, is KAGVTQTPRYLIKTRGQQVTLSCSPISGHRSVSWYQQTPGQGLQFLFEYFSETQRNKGNFPGRFSGRQFSNSRSEMNVSTLELGDSALYLCASSGRQGPSNQPQHFGDGTRLSIL.

This sequence joins TRBV15 and TRBJ2-5; D may be TRBD1 or TRBD2 (5 bases each). Deletions cut 3 bases from V and 5 bases from J, with 25 bases between. Germline loops: CDR1 LNHNV, CDR2 YYDKDF (reference sequence). This CDR3 comprises 18 residues. This chain's CDR3 is CATSSTRWDVGRRETQYF. DNA for the CDR3: TGTGCCACCAGCAGCACACGGTGGGACGTTGGGCGCCGGGAGACCCAGTACTTC.

This chain uses TRBV11-2 with TRBJ1-1, with 8 bases fitting TRBD1. Germline CDR1 reads SGHAT; CDR2 reads FQNNGV. This CDR3 is 15 amino acids long. V trimming: 1 base; J trimming: 6 bases; junction bases outside the gene matches: 7. The CDR3 is CASSLVFTGGPEAFF. The CDR3 DNA reads as TGTGCCAGCAGCTTAGTGTTTACAGGGGGACCTGAAGCTTTCTTT.

The chain couples TRBV6-1 to TRBJ2-7; 9 bases agree with TRBD1. Germline CDR1 is MNHNS and CDR2 is SASEGT. This CDR3 has 14 residues. The ends lost 6 bases at V and 5 bases at J; junction bases unmatched: 8. The chain's CDR3 is CASRSQGAIDEQYF. The CDR3 nucleotides are TGTGCCAGCAGATCACAGGGGGCGATCGACGAGCAGTACTTC.

The rearrangement links TRBV2 to TRBJ2-5; 10 bases align to TRBD2. CDR1 SNHLY and CDR2 FYNNEI come from the germline V gene. The CDR3 spans 16 residues. Trimming at V came to 1 base and at J to 5 bases, leaving 7 bases not matched to a gene. CDR3 loop: CASSEGSGRARETQYF. CDR3 nucleotide sequence: TGTGCCAGCAGTGAAGGGAGCGGGAGGGCCAGGGAGACCCAGTACTTC.